This section outlines one T cell receptor beta chain sequence together with its context. Its antigen is currently not known. There are no base qualities to consult, and no much larger clone falls within one base. Library construction relied on the immunoSEQ multiplex PCR assay. As stored in TCRdb, this immuneACCESS dataset retains in-frame rearrangements with V and J assigned. A fraction of the clones does not appear; measured against another copy, unresolved V genes explain less than half of the discrepancy, and the remainder lacks a known reason. For this sample the table gives roughly 77,000 clones, of which around 74% were detected only once. The biggest ten clones account for more than 9% of the sample. Focal radiation therapy combined with CTLA-4 blockade (ipilimumab) was tested in patients with chemo-refractory metastatic non-small-cell lung cancer. The data were obtained in a study of radiotherapy plus CTLA-4 blockade in lung cancer (dated 2018 in TCRdb). At the level of the whole study: Objective responses were observed in 15% to 20% of enrolled patients, and disease control was achieved in around 30%. What the study reported, not specific to this receptor: After treatment with radiotherapy and ipilimumab, TCR clones that came from tumors expanded in the peripheral blood. Early dynamic changes in blood T cell clones, together with increased serum interferon-beta after radiation, were reported as the strongest predictors of response.

The CDR3 runs 14 amino acids, cysteine and phenylalanine included. Only the CDR3 DNA is retained, 42 bases long and in frame from the first base. As encoded in the germline V gene (reference sequence), CDR1 is LNHDA while CDR2 is SQIVND. V was cut back by 5 bases and J by 1 base, leaving a gap of 11 bases between them. The chain is assembled from TRBV19 and TRBJ2-5; perhaps TRBD2 is the D gene, with 6 bases matching. This sequence originates from a human donor with non-small cell lung cancer whose response to radiotherapy plus ipilimumab could not be evaluated. Sequencing was performed on peripheral blood, taken from a patient treated with radiotherapy plus ipilimumab. The CDR3 is CASSFGLTQETQYF. The DNA sequence reads TGTGCCAGTAGTTTTGGACTAACCCAAGAGACCCAGTACTTC.